This T cell receptor (beta chain) was profiled in a study of blood T cell repertoires in COVID-19. Using immunoSEQ multiplex PCR, the repertoire was profiled, and TCRdb retains in-frame clones only, with some absent. The sample lists around 250,000 clones, almost 90% occurring once. Notes on this clone: Other DNA sequences in the sample encode the same CDR3.

The CDR3 contains 13 residues. The V and J ends lost 6 bases and 4 bases respectively, with 10 bases between them. Germline lookup yields CDR1 MNHEY and CDR2 SVGAGI. The chain links TRBV6-5 to TRBJ1-5; possibly TRBD1 for D (6 bases). Input material: peripheral blood. This clonotype originated in a woman aged 55 to 70 with COVID-19, enrolled during active disease. The CDR3 spells CASSPDRNQPQHF. In DNA, the CDR3 is TGTGCCAGCAGCCCGGACAGAAATCAGCCCCAGCATTTT.